The subject of this entry is one T cell receptor beta chain. Antigen unknown. The V end was cut by 5 bases, the J end by 3 bases, with 14 bases between. The CDR3 has 15 residues. Germline CDR1 SGHRS, CDR2 YFSETQ. Libraries were prepared by immunoSEQ multiplex PCR; TCRdb keeps only in-frame clonotypes and omits some of them. The table lists 45,000 to 60,000 clones, 75% to 95% of them singletons. This specimen comes from a study of early stage breast cancer tumors. Study findings and constraints: Tumors had roughly 2.3-fold higher T cell density and higher clonality than adjacent normal breast tissue. Tumor and normal breast were distinguished via blood comparison in about 90% of the 16 patients.

Sample: blood. The sequence was collected from a person aged 65 to 79 with breast cancer. V usage is TRBV5-1 and J usage is TRBJ2-2; D is possibly TRBD1 (5 bases). CDR3 residues: CASRRQSLDTGELFF. CDR3 bases: TGCGCCAGCAGAAGACAGTCCCTGGACACCGGGGAGCTGTTTTTT. Looking up the rest from reference TRBV5-1 and TRBJ2-2 gives the full variable domain: KAGVTQTPRYLIKTRGQQVTLSCSPISGHRSVSWYQQTPGQGLQFLFEYFSETQRNKGNFPGRFSGRQFSNSRSEMNVSTLELGDSALYLCASRRQSLDTGELFFGEGSRLTVL.